One and the same sample provided the 12 T cell receptor beta chains below, sequenced in a study of control samples from healthy donors and cancer patients (TCRdb year 2020). The method was the immunoSEQ multiplex PCR assay. TCRdb provides this immuneACCESS table in a form limited to in-frame rearrangements. Some clones are lacking; in checked studies, under half of them reflect an unresolved V gene, and why the rest are absent is not known. This sample is represented by fewer than 20,000 clones; around four fifths of them were singletons. 25% to 30% of the sample is in the top ten clones. The sample comprised PBMCs. The receptors derive from a woman in her 70s with lung cancer.

The rearrangement links TRBV5-1 to TRBJ2-7; the match to TRBD1 covers 8 bases. The CDR3 contains 15 residues. The germline CDR1 and CDR2 sequences are SGHRS and YFSETQ. Trimming removed 2 bases from V and 4 bases from J; junction bases left unmatched: 8. The CDR3 DNA reads as TGCGCCAGCAGCTTAGCTGGACAGGGCCGATACGAGCAGTACTTC. As protein: CASSLAGQGRYEQYF. The full variable domain, in which reference TRBV5-1 and TRBJ2-7 provide the parts outside the CDR3, is KAGVTQTPRYLIKTRGQQVTLSCSPISGHRSVSWYQQTPGQGLQFLFEYFSETQRNKGNFPGRFSGRQFSNSRSEMNVSTLELGDSALYLCASSLAGQGRYEQYFGPGTRLTVT.

The chain employs TRBV11-2 and TRBJ2-7; D not resolved. Per germline, CDR1 SGHAT and CDR2 FQNNGV. This CDR3 contains 11 residues. The ends were cut back, 4 bases at V and 7 bases at J, with 8 bases in the middle. The DNA of the CDR3 is TGTGCCAGCAGCTCCCCGTTTGAGCAGTACTTC. The encoded protein is CASSSPFEQYF.

The chain couples TRBV9 to TRBJ1-5; D unresolved. Trimming shortened V by 3 bases and J by 10 bases, and 17 bases separated the two germline ends. This CDR3 spans 14 amino acids. Germline loops: CDR1 SGDLS, CDR2 YYNGEE. The CDR3 nucleotides are TGTGCCAGCAGCGCAGGACCTACATTAACTCCCCAGCATTTT. As protein: CASSAGPTLTPQHF.

This clone was counted a single time. The chain couples TRBV13 to TRBJ2-3; the match to TRBD2 covers 11 bases. After removal of 0 bases from V and 4 bases from J, the junction contained 0 bases not matched to a gene. Germline CDR1 and CDR2: PRHDT and FYEKMQ (reference sequence). This CDR3 comprises 15 residues. CDR3 DNA: TGTGCCAGCAGCTTAGGACTAGCGGGAGCAGATACGCAGTATTTT. It specifies CASSLGLAGADTQYF.

This clone occurred a few times. The V call is TRBV28, the J call TRBJ1-2; no clear D. The CDR3 totals 12 residues. V was pared by 1 base and J by 0 bases, with 0 bases between. The germline gives CDR1 MDHEN, CDR2 SYDVKM. CDR3 DNA: TGTGCCAGCAGTTTATCTAACTATGGCTACACCTTC. As protein: CASSLSNYGYTF.

The chain carries TRBV27 and TRBJ2-7; D may correspond to TRBD1 or TRBD2 (7 bases each). Trimming stripped 1 base from V and 3 bases from J, with 16 bases between. CDR3 length equals 16 residues. Germline CDR1 is MNHEY and CDR2 is SMNVEV (reference sequence). The CDR3 loop reads CASSLFQGGVVYEQYF. CDR3 in DNA: TGTGCCAGCAGTTTATTTCAGGGGGGGGTGGTCTACGAGCAGTACTTC.

The rearrangement joins TRBV11-2 to TRBJ1-6, with TRBD1 identical over 7 bases. This CDR3 has 18 residues. Germline CDR1 and CDR2: SGHAT and FQNNGV. J gave up 10 bases and V 4 bases, and 19 bases lay outside the gene matches. The CDR3 region is CASSSNPQGGRVGSPLHF. The CDR3 region has the DNA TGTGCCAGCAGCTCAAACCCACAAGGGGGCAGGGTCGGATCACCCCTCCACTTT.

V and J are TRBV6-2 or TRBV6-3 and TRBJ1-5; 7 bases are a match to TRBD1. The CDR3 contains 17 residues. Germline-derived CDR1 and CDR2 are MNHEY and SVGEGT. V was pared by 0 bases and J by 4 bases, with 9 bases of the junction left unmatched. CDR3 region: CASSYSRGQGGNQPQHF. The CDR3 DNA reads TGTGCCAGCAGTTACTCGAGGGGGCAGGGGGGTAATCAGCCCCAGCATTTT.

J is TRBJ2-5 and V is TRBV10-1; D gene uncertain. CDR1 and CDR2 from the germline V gene are WNHNN and SYGVQD (reference sequence). V was pared by 0 bases and J by 4 bases, with 9 bases between. The CDR3 is 14 residues long. CDR3 nucleotide sequence: TGCGCCAGCAGTGAGTCGATAAGTCGAGAGACCCAGTACTTC. Encoded protein: CASSESISRETQYF.

V usage is TRBV28 and J usage is TRBJ2-5; either TRBD1 or TRBD2 may fit D (5 bases each). The germline gives CDR1 MDHEN, CDR2 SYDVKM. V lost 10 bases and J lost 5, with 14 bases in between. CDR3 length: 12 amino acids. The CDR3 region is CATSGPMETQYF. CDR3 sequence (DNA): TGTGCCACCTCGGGACCCATGGAGACCCAGTACTTC.

V and J are TRBV6-1 and TRBJ1-1, with a possible D match to TRBD1 (6 bases). This CDR3 has 15 amino acids. Trimming took 2 bases from V and 3 from J, leaving 13 bases between them. Germline V gives CDR1 MNHNS, CDR2 SASEGT. CDR3 region: CASSEHIQGYTEAFF. CDR3 bases: TGTGCCAGCAGTGAACACATACAGGGTTACACTGAAGCTTTCTTT.

The CDR3 spells CASSELYSNQPQHF. The CDR3 DNA sequence: TGCGCCAGCAGTGAGCTATATAGCAATCAGCCCCAGCATTTT. The chain carries TRBV10-2 and TRBJ1-5; D not certain. Germline V gene lookup returns CDR1 WSHSY and CDR2 SAAADI. V was shortened by 2 bases and J by 0 bases, with 5 bases between the two germline ends. This CDR3 spans 14 amino acids.